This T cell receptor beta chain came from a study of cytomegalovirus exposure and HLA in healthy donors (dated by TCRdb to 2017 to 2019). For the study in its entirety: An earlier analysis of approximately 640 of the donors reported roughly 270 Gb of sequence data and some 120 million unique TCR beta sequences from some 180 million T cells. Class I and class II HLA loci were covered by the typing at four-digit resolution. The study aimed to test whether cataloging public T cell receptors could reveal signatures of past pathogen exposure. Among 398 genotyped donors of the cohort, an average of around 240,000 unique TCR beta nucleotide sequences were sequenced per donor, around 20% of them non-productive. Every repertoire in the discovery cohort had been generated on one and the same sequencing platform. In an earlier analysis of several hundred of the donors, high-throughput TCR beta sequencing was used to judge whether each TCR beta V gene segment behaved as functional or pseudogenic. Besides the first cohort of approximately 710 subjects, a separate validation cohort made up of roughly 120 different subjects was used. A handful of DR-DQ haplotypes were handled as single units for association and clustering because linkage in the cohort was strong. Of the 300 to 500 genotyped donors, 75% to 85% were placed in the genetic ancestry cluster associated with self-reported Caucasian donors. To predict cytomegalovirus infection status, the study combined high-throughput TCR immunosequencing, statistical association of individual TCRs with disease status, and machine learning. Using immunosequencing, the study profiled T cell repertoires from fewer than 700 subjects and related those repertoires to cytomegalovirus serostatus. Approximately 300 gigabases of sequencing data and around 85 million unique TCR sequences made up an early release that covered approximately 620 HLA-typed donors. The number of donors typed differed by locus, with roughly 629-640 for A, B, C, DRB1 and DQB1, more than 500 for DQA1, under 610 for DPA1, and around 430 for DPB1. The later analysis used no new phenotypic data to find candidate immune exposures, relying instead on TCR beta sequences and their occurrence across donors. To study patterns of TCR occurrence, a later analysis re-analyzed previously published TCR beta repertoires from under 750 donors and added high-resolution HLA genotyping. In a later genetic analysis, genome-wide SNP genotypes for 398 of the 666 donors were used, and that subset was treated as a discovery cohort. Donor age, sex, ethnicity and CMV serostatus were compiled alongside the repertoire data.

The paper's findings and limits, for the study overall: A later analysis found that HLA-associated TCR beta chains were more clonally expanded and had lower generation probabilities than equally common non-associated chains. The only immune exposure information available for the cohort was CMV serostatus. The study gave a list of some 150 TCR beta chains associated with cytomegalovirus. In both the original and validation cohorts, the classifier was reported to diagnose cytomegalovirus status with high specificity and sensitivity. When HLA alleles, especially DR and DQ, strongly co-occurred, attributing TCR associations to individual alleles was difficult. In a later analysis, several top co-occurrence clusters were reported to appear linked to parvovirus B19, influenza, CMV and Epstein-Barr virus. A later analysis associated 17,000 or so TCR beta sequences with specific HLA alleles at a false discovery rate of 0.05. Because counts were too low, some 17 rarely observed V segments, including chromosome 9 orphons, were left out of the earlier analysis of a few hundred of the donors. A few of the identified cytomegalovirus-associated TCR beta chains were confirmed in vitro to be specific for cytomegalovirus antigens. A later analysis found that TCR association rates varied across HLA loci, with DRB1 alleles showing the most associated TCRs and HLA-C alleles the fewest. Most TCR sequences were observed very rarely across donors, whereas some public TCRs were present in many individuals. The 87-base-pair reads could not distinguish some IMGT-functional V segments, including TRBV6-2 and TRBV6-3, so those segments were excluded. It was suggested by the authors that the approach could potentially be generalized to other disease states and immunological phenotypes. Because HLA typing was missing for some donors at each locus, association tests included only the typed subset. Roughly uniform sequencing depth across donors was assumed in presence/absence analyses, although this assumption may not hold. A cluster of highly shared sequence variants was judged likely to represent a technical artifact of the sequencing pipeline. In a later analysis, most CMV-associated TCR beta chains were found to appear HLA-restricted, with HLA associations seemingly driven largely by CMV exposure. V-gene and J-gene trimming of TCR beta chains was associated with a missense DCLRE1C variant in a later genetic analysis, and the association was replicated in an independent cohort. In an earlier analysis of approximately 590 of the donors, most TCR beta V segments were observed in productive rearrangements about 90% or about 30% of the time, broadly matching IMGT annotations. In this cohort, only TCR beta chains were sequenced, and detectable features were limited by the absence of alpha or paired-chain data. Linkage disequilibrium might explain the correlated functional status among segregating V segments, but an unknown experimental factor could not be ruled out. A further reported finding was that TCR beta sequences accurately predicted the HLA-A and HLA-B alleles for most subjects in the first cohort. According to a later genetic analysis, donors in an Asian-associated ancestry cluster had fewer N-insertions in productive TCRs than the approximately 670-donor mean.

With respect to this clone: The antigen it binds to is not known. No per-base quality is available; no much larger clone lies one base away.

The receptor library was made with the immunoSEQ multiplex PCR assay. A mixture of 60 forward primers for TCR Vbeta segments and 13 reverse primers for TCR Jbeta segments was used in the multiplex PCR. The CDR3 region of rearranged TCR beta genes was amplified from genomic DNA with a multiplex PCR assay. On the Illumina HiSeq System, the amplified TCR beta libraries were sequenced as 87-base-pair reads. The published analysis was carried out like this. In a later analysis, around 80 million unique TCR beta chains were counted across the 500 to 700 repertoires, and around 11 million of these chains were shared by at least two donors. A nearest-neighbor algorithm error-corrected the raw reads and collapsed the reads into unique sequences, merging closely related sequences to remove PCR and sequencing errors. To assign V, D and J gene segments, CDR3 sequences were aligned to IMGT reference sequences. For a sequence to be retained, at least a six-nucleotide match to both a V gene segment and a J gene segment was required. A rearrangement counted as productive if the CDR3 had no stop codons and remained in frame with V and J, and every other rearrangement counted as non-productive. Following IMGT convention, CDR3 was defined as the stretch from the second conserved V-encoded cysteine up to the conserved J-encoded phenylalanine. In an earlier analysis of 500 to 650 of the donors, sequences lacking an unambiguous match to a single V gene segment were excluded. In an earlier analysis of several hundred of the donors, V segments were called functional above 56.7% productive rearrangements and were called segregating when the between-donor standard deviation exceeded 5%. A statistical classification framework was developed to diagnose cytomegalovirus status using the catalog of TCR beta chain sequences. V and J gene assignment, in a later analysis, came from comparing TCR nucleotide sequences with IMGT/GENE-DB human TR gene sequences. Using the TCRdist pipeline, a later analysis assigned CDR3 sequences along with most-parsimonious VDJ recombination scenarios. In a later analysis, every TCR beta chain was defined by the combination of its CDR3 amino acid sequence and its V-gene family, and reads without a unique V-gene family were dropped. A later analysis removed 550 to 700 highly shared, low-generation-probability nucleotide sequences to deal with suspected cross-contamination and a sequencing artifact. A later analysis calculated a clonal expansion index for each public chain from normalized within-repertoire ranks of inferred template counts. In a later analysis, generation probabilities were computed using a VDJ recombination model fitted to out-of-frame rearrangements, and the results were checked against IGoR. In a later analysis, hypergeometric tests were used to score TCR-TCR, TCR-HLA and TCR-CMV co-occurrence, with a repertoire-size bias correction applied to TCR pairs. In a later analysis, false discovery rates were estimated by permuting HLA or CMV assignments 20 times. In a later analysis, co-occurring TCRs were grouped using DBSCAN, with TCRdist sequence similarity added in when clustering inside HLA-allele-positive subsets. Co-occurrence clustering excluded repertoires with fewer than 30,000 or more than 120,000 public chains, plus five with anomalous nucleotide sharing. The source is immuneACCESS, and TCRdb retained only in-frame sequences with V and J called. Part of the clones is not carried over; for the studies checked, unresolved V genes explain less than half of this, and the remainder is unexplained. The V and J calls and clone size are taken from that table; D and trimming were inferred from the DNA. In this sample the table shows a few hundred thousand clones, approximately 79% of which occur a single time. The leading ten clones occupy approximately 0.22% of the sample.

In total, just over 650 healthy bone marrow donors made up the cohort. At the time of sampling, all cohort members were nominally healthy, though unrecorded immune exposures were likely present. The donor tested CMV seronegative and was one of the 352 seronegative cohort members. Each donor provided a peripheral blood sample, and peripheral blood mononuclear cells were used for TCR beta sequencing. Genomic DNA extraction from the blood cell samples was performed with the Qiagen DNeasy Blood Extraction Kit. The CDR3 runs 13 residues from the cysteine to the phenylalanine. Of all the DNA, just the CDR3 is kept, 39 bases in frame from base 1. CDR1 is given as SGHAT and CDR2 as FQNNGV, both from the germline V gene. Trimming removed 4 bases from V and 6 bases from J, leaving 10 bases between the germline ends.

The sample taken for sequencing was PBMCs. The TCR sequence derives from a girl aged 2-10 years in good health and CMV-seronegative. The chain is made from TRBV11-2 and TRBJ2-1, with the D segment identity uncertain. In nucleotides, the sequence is TGTGCCAGCAGCTCCTATGCCGGCAATGAGCAGTTCTTC. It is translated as CASSSYAGNEQFF.